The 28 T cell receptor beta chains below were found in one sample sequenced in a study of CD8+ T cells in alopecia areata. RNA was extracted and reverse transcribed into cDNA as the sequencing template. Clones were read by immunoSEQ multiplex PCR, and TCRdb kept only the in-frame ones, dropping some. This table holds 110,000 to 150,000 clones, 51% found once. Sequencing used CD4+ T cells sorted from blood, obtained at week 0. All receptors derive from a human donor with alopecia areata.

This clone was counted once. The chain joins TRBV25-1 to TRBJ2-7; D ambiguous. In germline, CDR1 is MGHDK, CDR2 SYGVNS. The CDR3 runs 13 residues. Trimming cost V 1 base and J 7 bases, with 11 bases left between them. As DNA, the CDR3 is TGTGCCAGCAGTGAATTTGGGGTCGGGGAGCAGTACTTC. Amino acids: CASSEFGVGEQYF.

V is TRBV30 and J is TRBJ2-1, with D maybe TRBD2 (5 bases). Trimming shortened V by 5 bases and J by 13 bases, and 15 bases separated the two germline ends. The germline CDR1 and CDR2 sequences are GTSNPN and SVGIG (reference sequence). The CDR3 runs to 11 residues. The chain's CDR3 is CAWGPPAVQFF. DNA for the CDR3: TGTGCCTGGGGGCCCCCAGCGGTACAGTTCTTC.

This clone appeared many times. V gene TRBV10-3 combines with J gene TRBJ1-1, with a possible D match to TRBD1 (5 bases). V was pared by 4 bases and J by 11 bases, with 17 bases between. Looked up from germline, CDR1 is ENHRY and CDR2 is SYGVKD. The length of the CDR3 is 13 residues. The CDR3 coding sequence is TGTGCCATCAGTGGAGTGGCAGGGACGTTGGCTTTCTTT. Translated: CAISGVAGTLAFF.

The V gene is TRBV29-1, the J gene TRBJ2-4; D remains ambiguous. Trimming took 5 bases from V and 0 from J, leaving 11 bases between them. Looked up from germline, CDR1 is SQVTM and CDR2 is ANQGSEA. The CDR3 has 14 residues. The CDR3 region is CSVSEPLAKNIQYF. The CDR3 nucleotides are TGCAGCGTTAGCGAACCTCTAGCCAAAAACATTCAGTACTTC.

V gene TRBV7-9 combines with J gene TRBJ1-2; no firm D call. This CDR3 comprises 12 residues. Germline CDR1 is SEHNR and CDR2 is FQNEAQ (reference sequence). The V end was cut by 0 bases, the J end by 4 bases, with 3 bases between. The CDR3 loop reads CASSLASYGYTF. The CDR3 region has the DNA TGTGCCAGCAGCTTAGCTTCCTATGGCTACACCTTC.

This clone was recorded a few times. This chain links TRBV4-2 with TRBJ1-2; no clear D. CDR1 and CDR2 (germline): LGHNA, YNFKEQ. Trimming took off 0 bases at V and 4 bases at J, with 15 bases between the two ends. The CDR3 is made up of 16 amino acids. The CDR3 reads CASSQEGLGRSYGYTF. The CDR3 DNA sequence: TGTGCCAGCAGCCAAGAGGGCTTAGGGCGTTCCTATGGCTACACCTTC.

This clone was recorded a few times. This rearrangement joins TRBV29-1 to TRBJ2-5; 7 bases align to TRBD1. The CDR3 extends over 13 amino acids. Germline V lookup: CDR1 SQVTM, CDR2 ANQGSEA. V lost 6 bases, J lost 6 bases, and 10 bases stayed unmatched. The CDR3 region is CSVGQISEQTQYF. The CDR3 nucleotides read TGCAGCGTGGGACAGATTTCCGAGCAGACCCAGTACTTC.

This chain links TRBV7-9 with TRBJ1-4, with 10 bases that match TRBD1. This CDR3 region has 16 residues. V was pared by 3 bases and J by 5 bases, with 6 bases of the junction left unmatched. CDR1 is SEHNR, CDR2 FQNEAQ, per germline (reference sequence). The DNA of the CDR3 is TGTGCCAGCAGCTTTGGATTGGGACAGGGGAATGAAAAACTGTTTTTT. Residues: CASSFGLGQGNEKLFF.

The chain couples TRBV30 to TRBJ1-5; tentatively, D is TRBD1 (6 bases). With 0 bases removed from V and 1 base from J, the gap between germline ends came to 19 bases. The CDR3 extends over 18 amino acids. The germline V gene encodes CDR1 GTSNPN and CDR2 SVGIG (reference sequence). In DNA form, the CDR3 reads TGTGCCTGGAGTGTAATCCCTTCGGGGAGGGGGAGCAATCAGCCCCAGCATTTT. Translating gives CAWSVIPSGRGSNQPQHF.

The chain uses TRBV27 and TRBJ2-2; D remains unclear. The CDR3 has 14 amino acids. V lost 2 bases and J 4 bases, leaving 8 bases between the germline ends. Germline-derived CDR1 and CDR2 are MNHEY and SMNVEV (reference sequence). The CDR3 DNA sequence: TGTGCCAGCAGTTTAAGGGCCTTCACCGGGGAGCTGTTTTTT. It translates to CASSLRAFTGELFF.

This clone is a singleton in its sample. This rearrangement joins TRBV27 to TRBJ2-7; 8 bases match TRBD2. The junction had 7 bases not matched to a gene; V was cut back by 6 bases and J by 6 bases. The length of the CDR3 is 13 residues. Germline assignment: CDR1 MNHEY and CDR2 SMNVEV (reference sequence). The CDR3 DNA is TGTGCCAGCAGCGCCGGGAGGGCCACCGAGCAGTACTTC. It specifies CASSAGRATEQYF.

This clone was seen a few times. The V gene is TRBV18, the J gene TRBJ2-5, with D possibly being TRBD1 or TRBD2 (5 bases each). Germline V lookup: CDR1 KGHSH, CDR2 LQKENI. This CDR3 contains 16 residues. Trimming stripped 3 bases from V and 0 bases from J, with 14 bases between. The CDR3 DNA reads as TGTGCCAGCTCACCCCAGACCGGGACGGACCAAGAGACCCAGTACTTC. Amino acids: CASSPQTGTDQETQYF.

CDR3: CAWRKGADDGYTF. Written as DNA, the CDR3 is TGTGCCTGGAGGAAGGGGGCGGACGATGGCTACACCTTC. The V call is TRBV30, the J call TRBJ1-2, with TRBD1 identical over 7 bases. Per the germline V gene, CDR1 is GTSNPN and CDR2 is SVGIG (reference sequence). This CDR3 region has 13 residues. J was trimmed by 6 bases and V by 3 bases; bases with no gene match: 7.

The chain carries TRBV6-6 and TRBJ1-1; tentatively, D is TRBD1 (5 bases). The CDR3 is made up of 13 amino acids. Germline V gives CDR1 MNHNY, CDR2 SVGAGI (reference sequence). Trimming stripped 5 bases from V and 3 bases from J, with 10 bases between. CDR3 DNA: TGTGCCAGCAGTGGGTGGGGGTACACTGAAGCTTTCTTT. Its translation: CASSGWGYTEAFF.

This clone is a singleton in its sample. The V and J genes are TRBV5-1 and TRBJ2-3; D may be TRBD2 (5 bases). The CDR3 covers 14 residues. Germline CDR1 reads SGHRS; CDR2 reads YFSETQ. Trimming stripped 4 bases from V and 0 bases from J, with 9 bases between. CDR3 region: CASSEAVSTDTQYF. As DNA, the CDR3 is TGCGCCAGCAGCGAAGCGGTTAGCACAGATACGCAGTATTTT.

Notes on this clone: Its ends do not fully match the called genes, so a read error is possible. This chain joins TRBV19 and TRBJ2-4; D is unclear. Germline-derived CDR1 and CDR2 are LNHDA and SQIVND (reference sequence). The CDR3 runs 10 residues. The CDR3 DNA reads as TGTGCCAGTAGTTCCCGAACCACCGTCTTC. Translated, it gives CASSSRTTVF.

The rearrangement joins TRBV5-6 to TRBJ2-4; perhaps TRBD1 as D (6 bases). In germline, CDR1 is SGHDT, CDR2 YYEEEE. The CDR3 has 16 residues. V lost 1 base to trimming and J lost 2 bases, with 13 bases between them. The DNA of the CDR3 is TGTGCCAGCAGCTTGATGGCAGGGGCAACCAAAAACATTCAGTACTTC. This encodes CASSLMAGATKNIQYF.

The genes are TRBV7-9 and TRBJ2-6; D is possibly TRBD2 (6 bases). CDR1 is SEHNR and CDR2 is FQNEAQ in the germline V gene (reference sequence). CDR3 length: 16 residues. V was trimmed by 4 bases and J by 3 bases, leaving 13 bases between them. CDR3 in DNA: TGTGCCAGCAGCTCCGGAGGGCCAAGTGGGGCCAACGTCCTGACTTTC. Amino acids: CASSSGGPSGANVLTF.

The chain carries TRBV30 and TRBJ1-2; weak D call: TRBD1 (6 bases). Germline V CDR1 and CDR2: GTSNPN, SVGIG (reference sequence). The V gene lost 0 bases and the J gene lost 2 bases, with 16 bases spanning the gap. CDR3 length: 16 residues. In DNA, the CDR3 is TGTGCCTGGAGTGTACGCCGGGACACGATGAACTATGGCTACACCTTC. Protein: CAWSVRRDTMNYGYTF.

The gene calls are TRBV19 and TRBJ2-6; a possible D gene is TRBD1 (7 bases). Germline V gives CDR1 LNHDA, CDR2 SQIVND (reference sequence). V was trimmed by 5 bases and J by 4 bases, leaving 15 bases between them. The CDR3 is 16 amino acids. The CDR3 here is CASSARGAAGANVLTF. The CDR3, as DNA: TGTGCCAGTAGTGCCAGGGGGGCGGCGGGGGCCAACGTCCTGACTTTC. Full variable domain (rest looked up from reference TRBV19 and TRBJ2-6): DGGITQSPKYLFRKEGQNVTLSCEQNLNHDAMYWYRQDPGQGLRLIYYSQIVNDFQKGDIAEGYSVSREKKESFPLTVTSAQKNPTAFYLCASSARGAAGANVLTFGAGSRLTVL.

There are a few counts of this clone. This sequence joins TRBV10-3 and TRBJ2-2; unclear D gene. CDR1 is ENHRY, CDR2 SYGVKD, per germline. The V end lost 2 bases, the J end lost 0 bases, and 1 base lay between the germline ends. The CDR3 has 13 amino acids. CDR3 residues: CAISEPNTGELFF. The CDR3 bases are TGTGCCATCAGTGAGCCGAACACCGGGGAGCTGTTTTTT.

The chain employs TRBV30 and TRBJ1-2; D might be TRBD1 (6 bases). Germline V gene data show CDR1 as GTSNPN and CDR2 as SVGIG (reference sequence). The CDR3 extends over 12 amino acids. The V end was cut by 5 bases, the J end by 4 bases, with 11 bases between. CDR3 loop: CAWATGLYGYTF. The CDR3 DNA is TGTGCCTGGGCGACAGGACTCTATGGCTACACCTTC. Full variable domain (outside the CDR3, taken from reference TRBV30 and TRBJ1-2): SQTIHQWPATLVQPVGSPLSLECTVEGTSNPNLYWYRQAAGRGLQLLFYSVGIGQISSEVPQNLSASRPQDRQFILSSKKLLLSDSGFYLCAWATGLYGYTFGSGTRLTVV.

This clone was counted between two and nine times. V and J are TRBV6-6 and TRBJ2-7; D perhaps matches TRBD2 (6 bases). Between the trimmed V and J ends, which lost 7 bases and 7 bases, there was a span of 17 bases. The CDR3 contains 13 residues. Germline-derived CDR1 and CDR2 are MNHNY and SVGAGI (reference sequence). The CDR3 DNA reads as TGTGCCAGCACCCGAAATGGAGGGGATGAGCAGTACTTC. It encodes CASTRNGGDEQYF.

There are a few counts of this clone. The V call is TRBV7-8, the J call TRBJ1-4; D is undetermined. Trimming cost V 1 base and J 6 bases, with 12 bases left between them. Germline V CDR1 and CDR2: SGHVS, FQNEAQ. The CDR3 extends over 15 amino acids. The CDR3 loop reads CASSLGTRRDEKLFF. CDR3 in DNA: TGTGCCAGCAGCTTAGGGACCAGGAGAGATGAAAAACTGTTTTTT. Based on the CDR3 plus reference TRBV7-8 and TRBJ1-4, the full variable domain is GAGVSQSPRYKVAKRGQDVALRCDPISGHVSLFWYQQALGQGPEFLTYFQNEAQLDKSGLPSDRFFAERPEGSVSTLKIQRTQQEDSAVYLCASSLGTRRDEKLFFGSGTQLSVL.

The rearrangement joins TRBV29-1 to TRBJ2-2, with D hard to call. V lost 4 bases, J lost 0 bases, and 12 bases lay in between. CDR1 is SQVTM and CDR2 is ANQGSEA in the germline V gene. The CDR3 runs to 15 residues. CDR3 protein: CSVGQRLANTGELFF. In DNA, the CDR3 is TGCAGCGTTGGGCAGAGACTCGCGAACACCGGGGAGCTGTTTTTT.

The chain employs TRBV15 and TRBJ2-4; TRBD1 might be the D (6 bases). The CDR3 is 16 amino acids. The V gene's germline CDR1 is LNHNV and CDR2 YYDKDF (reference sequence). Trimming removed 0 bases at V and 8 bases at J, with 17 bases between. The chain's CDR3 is CATSRDPGTGWDIQYF. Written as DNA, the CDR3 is TGTGCCACCAGCAGAGATCCCGGTACAGGGTGGGACATTCAGTACTTC.

The CDR3: CASSLLGQGVTEAFF. In nucleotides, the CDR3 is TGCGCCAGCAGCTTGTTGGGACAGGGCGTCACTGAAGCTTTCTTT. The chain recombines TRBV5-1 with TRBJ1-1; 9 bases agree with TRBD1. Germline V gene data show CDR1 as SGHRS and CDR2 as YFSETQ. V lost 1 base and J lost 4; bases outside the gene matches: 5. This CDR3 contains 15 residues.

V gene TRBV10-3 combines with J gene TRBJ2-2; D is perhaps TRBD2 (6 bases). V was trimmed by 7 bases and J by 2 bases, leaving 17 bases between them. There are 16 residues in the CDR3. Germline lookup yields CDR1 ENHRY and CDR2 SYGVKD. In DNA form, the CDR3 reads TGTGCCATCAATGGGGGAGGCAGGAAAAACACCGGGGAGCTGTTTTTT. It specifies CAINGGGRKNTGELFF.